The 9 T cell receptor beta chains below were found in one sample sequenced in a study of metastatic and nonmetastatic thyroid tumors. Via MiXCR, TCRdb re-called the PCR reads. The data contain some 41,000 clones, about 3.2% of them seen just once; the ten biggest clones take up about 9.7%. All patients reached thyroid surgery having received no treatment beforehand. Sequenced: blood. The receptors originated from a female donor with papillary thyroid cancer or a benign thyroid nodule (not recorded which). Some clones in this sample may be carry-over from other donors' samples.

This clone showed up many times. The chain joins TRBV20-1 to TRBJ2-3; weak D call: TRBD2 (6 bases). CDR1 is DFQATT and CDR2 is SNEGSKA in the germline V gene (reference sequence). Trimming removed 0 bases at V and 4 bases at J, with 11 bases between. The CDR3 extends over 14 amino acids. CDR3 protein: CSARDPTSPDTQYF. As DNA, the CDR3 is TGCAGTGCTAGAGATCCCACTAGCCCAGATACGCAGTATTTT.

This clone was counted ten times or more. In DNA, the CDR3 is TGTGCCAGCAGTTCTAGGGACCCCGGGGAGCTGTTTTTT. Amino acid sequence: CASSSRDPGELFF. The gene calls are TRBV12-3 or TRBV12-4 and TRBJ2-2, with D perhaps given as TRBD1 or TRBD2 (5 bases each). V shed 4 bases and J shed 6 bases, with 9 bases lying between them. CDR3 length: 13 amino acids.

V gene TRBV30 combines with J gene TRBJ2-1; 8 nucleotides agree with TRBD2. With 1 base clipped from V and 4 bases from J, the junction kept 3 bases outside the gene matches. Germline values: CDR1 GTSNPN, CDR2 SVGIG (reference sequence). The CDR3 runs 14 residues. CDR3 in amino acids: CAWSALAGYNEQFF. CDR3 sequence (DNA): TGTGCCTGGAGTGCCCTAGCGGGTTACAATGAGCAGTTCTTC.

The rearrangement joins TRBV20-1 to TRBJ2-3, with D perhaps TRBD2 (6 bases). The CDR3 length is 14 residues. Trimming took off 4 bases at V and 0 bases at J, with 11 bases between the two ends. The V gene's germline CDR1 is DFQATT and CDR2 SNEGSKA (reference sequence). The CDR3 coding sequence is TGCAGTGCTACCGGGAGCCGAAGCACAGATACGCAGTATTTT. Translation: CSATGSRSTDTQYF.

The V call is TRBV19, the J call TRBJ1-1; perhaps TRBD1 as D (5 bases). The CDR3 loop spans 13 amino acids. The V end was cut by 6 bases, the J end by 4 bases, with 12 bases between. Germline V gene data show CDR1 as LNHDA and CDR2 as SQIVND (reference sequence). CDR3 residues: CASRPQGGTEAFF. The CDR3 region has the DNA TGTGCCAGTAGACCCCAGGGTGGCACTGAAGCTTTCTTT.

This clone was observed at least ten times. The chain employs TRBV20-1 and TRBJ2-5; 9 nucleotides agree with TRBD1. The CDR3 runs to 13 residues. The ends lost 4 bases at V and 5 bases at J; junction bases unmatched: 5. Per germline, CDR1 DFQATT and CDR2 SNEGSKA (reference sequence). The chain's CDR3 is CSANRGLRETQYF. Here the CDR3 DNA reads TGCAGTGCTAACAGGGGGCTGAGGGAGACCCAGTACTTC.

The table lists this clone with many counts. The same CDR3 is also encoded by other DNA sequences in this sample. The chain has TRBV5-5 and TRBJ2-3; TRBD1 matches at 7 bases. Trimming removed 0 bases from V and 2 bases from J; junction bases left unmatched: 12. Germline V gene lookup returns CDR1 SGHKS and CDR2 YYEKEE (reference sequence). CDR3 size: 18 residues. Here the CDR3 DNA reads TGTGCCAGCAGCTTGGCCGACAGGGCCACCGCCAACACAGATACGCAGTATTTT. Its protein is CASSLADRATANTDTQYF.

The sample holds a few counts of this clone. The chain links TRBV6-1 to TRBJ2-3; TRBD1 matches 12 bases. Germline V gene sequence: CDR1 MNHNS, CDR2 SASEGT. CDR3 length: 17 amino acids. Trimming removed 5 bases from V and 6 bases from J; junction bases left unmatched: 12. Here the CDR3 reads CASSRPGTGGTVDTQYF. The CDR3 coding sequence is TGTGCCAGCAGTCGACCAGGGACAGGGGGCACTGTGGATACGCAGTATTTT.

This clone was picked up a small number of times. The chain combines TRBV28 with TRBJ2-7; D may be TRBD2 (5 bases). From germline, CDR1 is MDHEN and CDR2 SYDVKM. CDR3 length: 14 amino acids. Trimming cost V 5 bases and J 2 bases, with 13 bases left between them. In DNA, the CDR3 is TGTGCCAGCAGTCACCAGCGGTGTACCTACGAGCAGTACTTC. Protein product: CASSHQRCTYEQYF.